The 24 T cell receptor beta chains listed next were all sequenced from one sample in a study of T cells in Graves' hyperthyroidism and ophthalmopathy. The investigators amplified TCR beta CDR3 regions from RNA transcripts. HTBI primers were used for first-round RT-PCR of the TCR CDR3. TCRdb used MiXCR to reprocess the multiplex PCR reads, holding one entry per CDR3 protein. The table has 600,000 to 700,000 distinct CDR3 sequences, around 15% seen once. Source material: blood. The receptors shown here come from a woman aged 40-49 years with Graves' ophthalmopathy.

This clonotype was observed at least ten times. The rearrangement links TRBV27 to TRBJ2-5; 7 positions match TRBD1. The CDR3 is 14 residues long. The V gene end was trimmed by 8 bases and the J gene end by 5 bases; junction bases not matched to a gene: 11. Germline V gene lookup returns CDR1 MNHEY and CDR2 SMNVEV (reference sequence). The CDR3 region has the DNA TGTGCCAGCTGCCGGTCAGGGGGATCGGAGACCCAGTACTTC. Protein sequence: CASCRSGGSETQYF.

This clonotype appeared a few times. The CDR3 nucleotides read TGTGCCAGCAGCTTAACGGACAGGGGGCCAATAGGTACGCAGTATTTT. This encodes CASSLTDRGPIGTQYF. V and J are TRBV7-3 and TRBJ2-3; 11 bases agree with TRBD1. V shed 0 bases and J 8 bases; nucleotides not matched to a gene: 7. The CDR3 extends over 16 amino acids. Germline CDR1 reads SGHTA; CDR2 reads FQGTGA. Together with reference TRBV7-3 and TRBJ2-3, the CDR3 gives the full variable domain: GAGVSQTPSNKVTEKGKYVELRCDPISGHTALYWYRQSLGQGPEFLIYFQGTGAADDSGLPNDRFFAVRPEGSVSTLKIQRTERGDSAVYLCASSLTDRGPIGTQYFGPGTRLTVL.

This clonotype was seen ten or more times. This chain uses TRBV19 with TRBJ2-7; D call uncertain. This CDR3 is built from 12 residues. The germline gives CDR1 LNHDA, CDR2 SQIVND (reference sequence). Trimming pared 7 bases from V and 6 bases from J, leaving 13 bases between. CDR3 amino acids: CASNLGSGEQYF. The CDR3 region has the DNA TGTGCCAGTAACCTGGGTTCTGGCGAGCAGTACTTC.

Ten or more counts support this clonotype. A junction boundary mismatches the germline segment, possibly from a read error. The chain combines TRBV6-2 or TRBV6-3 with TRBJ1-1; D is possibly TRBD1 (5 bases). This CDR3 contains 14 residues. The germline V gene has CDR1 MNHEY and CDR2 SVGEGT. The CDR3 reads CASSSPGRNTEAFF. The CDR3 region has the DNA TGTGCCAGTAGTTCACCGGGACGGAACACTGAAGCTTTCTTT.

This clonotype was picked up many times. The chain links TRBV28 to TRBJ1-1, with 10 bases that match TRBD1. With V trimmed by 5 bases and J by 3 bases, 6 bases remained unmatched. The CDR3 covers 15 residues. Germline-derived CDR1 and CDR2 are MDHEN and SYDVKM. CDR3 amino acids: CASSAGTGAYTEAFF. For the CDR3, the DNA is TGTGCCAGCAGTGCCGGGACAGGGGCCTACACTGAAGCTTTCTTT.

At least ten counts were recorded for this clonotype. V and J are TRBV28 and TRBJ1-6, with 9 bases identical to TRBD1. Unmatched junction bases numbered 5, after V lost 8 bases and J lost 9 bases. CDR3 length equals 13 residues. CDR1 is MDHEN and CDR2 is SYDVKM in the germline V gene. Here the CDR3 DNA reads TGTGCCAGCGGCCGGACAGGGGTTTCACCCCTCCACTTT. This codes for CASGRTGVSPLHF.

This clonotype has at least ten counts. The rearrangement uses TRBV30 and TRBJ2-7; D may match TRBD1 or TRBD2 (7 bases each). The V and J ends lost 1 base and 3 bases respectively, with 13 bases between them. The V gene's germline CDR1 is GTSNPN and CDR2 SVGIG (reference sequence). The CDR3 loop spans 14 amino acids. CDR3 nucleotides: TGTGCCTGGAGTGAGGGCAGGGGGGGCTACGAGCAGTACTTC. It yields the protein CAWSEGRGGYEQYF.

This clonotype has a single count. Since the CDR3 does not end with the conserved phenylalanine or tryptophan, this likely comes from a read error. The chain has TRBV6-1 and TRBJ2-7; D may be TRBD1 (6 bases). From germline, CDR1 is MNHNS and CDR2 SASEGT. This CDR3 comprises 14 residues. Trimming shortened V by 4 bases and J by 3 bases, and 13 bases separated the two germline ends. CDR3 region: CASSGQAGGYEQYS. The CDR3 DNA reads as TGTGCCAGCAGTGGACAGGCAGGCGGCTACGAGCAGTACTCC.

This clonotype has a count of ten or more. The chain carries TRBV4-3 and TRBJ2-7; perhaps TRBD1 as D (6 bases). V lost 2 bases to trimming and J lost 5 bases, with 19 bases between them. This CDR3 comprises 16 residues. Germline V gene data show CDR1 as LGHNA and CDR2 as YSLEER. The CDR3 here is CASSQHSRTVSDEQYF. Here the CDR3 DNA reads TGCGCCAGCAGCCAACACTCAAGGACAGTTTCGGACGAGCAGTACTTC.

This clonotype is medium-sized (0.01 to 0.1%) by share. The rearrangement uses TRBV2 and TRBJ1-5; D is perhaps TRBD1 (5 bases). The CDR3 extends over 15 amino acids. Germline CDR1 is SNHLY and CDR2 is FYNNEI. Trimming cost V 6 bases and J 0 bases, with 12 bases left between them. The CDR3 sequence is CASSADSYSNQPQHF. The CDR3 DNA is TGTGCCAGCAGCGCTGACAGTTATAGCAATCAGCCCCAGCATTTT.

This clonotype was picked up many times. This sequence joins TRBV6-5 and TRBJ1-2; no clear D gene. V shed 5 bases and J shed 2 bases, with 18 bases lying between them. The CDR3 runs to 16 residues. CDR1 and CDR2 from the germline V gene are MNHEY and SVGAGI. CDR3 residues: CASSSPAVTLNYGYTF. CDR3 nucleotide sequence: TGTGCCAGCAGTAGCCCGGCGGTTACTTTAAACTATGGCTACACCTTC.

This clonotype was counted only a few times. The CDR3 sequence is CAWTPGQGPGELFF. CDR3 nucleotides: TGTGCCTGGACCCCGGGACAGGGGCCCGGGGAGCTGTTTTTT. The chain combines TRBV30 with TRBJ2-2; 10 positions agree with TRBD1. The V gene end was trimmed by 4 bases and the J gene end by 6 bases; junction bases not matched to a gene: 5. CDR1 is GTSNPN, CDR2 SVGIG, per germline (reference sequence). CDR3 length: 14 amino acids.

The table lists this clonotype with many counts. For the CDR3, the DNA is TGTGCCAGCAGCCAAGAGGCTAGCGGCGAGCAGTACTTC. Translated, it gives CASSQEASGEQYF. The chain links TRBV14 to TRBJ2-7, with TRBD2 matching 7 bases. The J segment lost 6 bases and the V segment lost 0 bases, leaving 2 bases of the junction unmatched. CDR3 length equals 13 residues. Germline assignment: CDR1 SGHDN and CDR2 FVKESK.

This sequence joins TRBV28 and TRBJ2-7, with D hard to call. The CDR3 contains 12 residues. The V gene lost 3 bases and the J gene lost 10 bases, with 13 bases spanning the gap. The germline V gene encodes CDR1 MDHEN and CDR2 SYDVKM. The CDR3 sequence: CASSFTQLYQYF. As DNA, the CDR3 is TGTGCCAGCAGTTTTACCCAACTCTACCAGTACTTC.

This clonotype was picked up many times. This chain links TRBV15 with TRBJ1-2; D perhaps matches TRBD1 (5 bases). This CDR3 is 15 amino acids long. V shed 0 bases and J shed 6 bases, with 14 bases lying between them. Per the germline V gene, CDR1 is LNHNV and CDR2 is YYDKDF (reference sequence). This chain's CDR3 is CATSRDKAGTHGYTF. The DNA for the CDR3 is TGTGCCACCAGCAGAGATAAGGCAGGGACTCATGGCTACACCTTC.

A note on this clonotype: One end of the junction does not line up with germline, which may come from a read error. The chain combines TRBV7-7 with TRBJ2-2; D is unresolved. Germline-derived CDR1 and CDR2 are SSHAT and FNYEAQ (reference sequence). CDR3 length: 14 residues. The CDR3 DNA reads TGTGCTAGCAGTCCCGCGATGGGCACCGGGGAGCTGTTTTTT. Its translation is CASSPAMGTGELFF. Looking up the rest from reference TRBV7-7 and TRBJ2-2 gives the full variable domain: GAGVSQSPRYKVTKRGQDVTLRCDPISSHATLYWYQQALGQGPEFLTYFNYEAQPDKSGLPSDRFSAERPEGSISTLTIQRTEQRDSAMYRCASSPAMGTGELFFGEGSRLTVL.

This clonotype showed up just once. V is TRBV5-1 and J is TRBJ2-7; perhaps TRBD1 as D (5 bases). The CDR3 length is 15 residues. V dropped 5 bases and J dropped 7 bases, with 22 bases sitting between them. The germline V gene encodes CDR1 SGHRS and CDR2 YFSETQ. CDR3 DNA sequence: TGCGCCAGCAGTTTTCAGGGCATCCAAACAGAGGAGCAGTACTTC. Translating gives CASSFQGIQTEEQYF.

This clonotype was seen repeatedly, ten times or more. This chain joins TRBV4-1 and TRBJ1-2, with 7 bases aligning to TRBD1. The ends lost 1 base at V and 0 bases at J; junction bases unmatched: 2. CDR3 length: 15 amino acids. The germline V gene encodes CDR1 MGHRA and CDR2 YSYEKL. CDR3 nucleotides: TGCGCCAGCAGCCAAGGGGACAGTTCTAACTATGGCTACACCTTC. Its protein product is CASSQGDSSNYGYTF.

This chain uses TRBV7-8 with TRBJ1-5; TRBD1 matches at 9 bases. Losses at the gene ends were 3 bases for V and 10 bases for J; bases not matched to a gene: 10. Germline V gene data show CDR1 as SGHVS and CDR2 as FQNEAQ. The CDR3 loop spans 15 amino acids. CDR3: CASSFSGTGTRPQHF. The CDR3 coding sequence is TGTGCCAGCAGCTTCTCCGGGACAGGGACACGTCCCCAGCATTTT.

This clonotype was counted many times. The chain has TRBV24-1 and TRBJ2-7, with 7 bases fitting TRBD2. The CDR3 runs to 14 residues. CDR1 and CDR2 (germline): KGHDR, SFDVKD. Unmatched junction bases numbered 7, after V lost 2 bases and J lost 7 bases. CDR3 loop: CATSDSTSLREQYF. The DNA of the CDR3 is TGTGCCACCAGTGATTCGACTAGCCTGCGTGAGCAGTACTTC.

The chain has TRBV20-1 and TRBJ2-5, with D possibly being TRBD2 (5 bases). V shed 2 bases and J shed 3 bases, with 10 bases lying between them. The CDR3 sequence is 13 residues long. CDR1 is DFQATT, CDR2 SNEGSKA, per germline (reference sequence). DNA for the CDR3: TGCAGTGCTAGAAGGCTAGCAGAAGAGACCCAGTACTTC. It translates to CSARRLAEETQYF.

This clonotype has ten or more counts. V gene TRBV6-4 combines with J gene TRBJ2-7; D gene ambiguous. V shed 10 bases and J shed 4 bases, with 26 bases lying between them. The CDR3 spans 16 residues. CDR1 and CDR2 (germline): MRHNA, SNTAGT. CDR3 loop: CANSTSGVAIPYEQYF. CDR3 in DNA: TGTGCCAACTCAACCTCCGGCGTCGCAATCCCTTACGAGCAGTACTTC.

CDR3 in DNA: TGTGCCAGCAGGAGATCCGGAACAGATACGCAGTATTTT. Protein: CASRRSGTDTQYF. The chain links TRBV6-1 to TRBJ2-3; D unclear. V shed 6 bases and J shed 3 bases, with 10 bases lying between them. This CDR3 has 13 residues. CDR1 is MNHNS, CDR2 SASEGT, per germline.

This clonotype was recorded at least ten times. V gene TRBV20-1 combines with J gene TRBJ2-7; 13 nucleotides align to TRBD2. This CDR3 is 14 amino acids long. V shed 6 bases, J shed 5 bases, and the junction held 7 bases outside the gene matches. Germline V gene data show CDR1 as DFQATT and CDR2 as SNEGSKA (reference sequence). CDR3 DNA sequence: TGCAGTGCCTCGCTACTAGCGGGAGGGAACGAGCAGTACTTC. Protein: CSASLLAGGNEQYF.